Shown below are 22 T cell receptor beta chains from a single sample sequenced in a study of T cell responses to AZD1222 COVID-19 vaccine (dated by TCRdb to 2020 to 2023). Preparation of the library involved the immunoSEQ multiplex PCR assay. TCRdb mirrors the immuneACCESS table, restricted to in-frame sequences. Some clones are absent from its copies; in checked studies, under half trace to an unresolved V gene, and the reason for the others is unknown. The sample has over 120,000 clones on record, around 92% of them singletons. The ten largest account for 3% to 4.5% of the sample. The intended sense of this specimen's time point label: about 28 days (+/-7) after the second vaccine dose. Sequenced here: peripheral blood, sampled 28 days after the second AZD1222 dose. These receptors came from an adult who received the AZD1222 COVID-19 vaccine.

The V gene is TRBV6-6, the J gene TRBJ2-2; 9 nucleotides match TRBD2. The CDR3 consists of 15 residues. V was clipped by 6 bases and J by 4 bases; unmatched bases: 6. Germline assignment: CDR1 MNHNY and CDR2 SVGAGI (reference sequence). Here the CDR3 DNA reads TGTGCCAGCAGAATAGCGGGAGTCTCCACCGGGGAGCTGTTTTTT. It translates to CASRIAGVSTGELFF.

V usage is TRBV24-1 and J usage is TRBJ2-2, with 7 bases lining up with TRBD2. Germline V gene lookup returns CDR1 KGHDR and CDR2 SFDVKD. Germline trimming cut 3 bases from V and 6 bases from J; bases unmatched to any gene: 6. CDR3 size: 15 residues. CDR3 protein: CATSDGLGWAGELFF. The CDR3 DNA sequence: TGTGCCACCAGTGATGGACTAGGGTGGGCCGGGGAGCTGTTTTTT.

The rearrangement links TRBV28 to TRBJ1-5, with TRBD1 matching over 7 bases. CDR3 length: 14 residues. The germline CDR1 and CDR2 sequences are MDHEN and SYDVKM. The J segment lost 4 bases and the V segment lost 3 bases, leaving 3 bases of the junction unmatched. The CDR3 region has the DNA TGTGCCAGCAGTTTGGACAGGCGAAATCAGCCCCAGCATTTT. This codes for CASSLDRRNQPQHF.

The V call is TRBV19, the J call TRBJ1-5, with TRBD1 matching 7 bases. CDR1 is LNHDA, CDR2 SQIVND, per germline (reference sequence). The CDR3 sequence is 14 residues long. J lost 9 bases, V lost 4 bases, and 9 bases had no gene match. The CDR3 DNA follows: TGTGCCAGTAGTACCCAAACAGGGGCTTGGCCCCAGCATTTT. It codes for CASSTQTGAWPQHF.

V is TRBV6-5 and J is TRBJ1-5, with D possibly TRBD1 on 5 matching bases. CDR1 and CDR2 from the germline V gene are MNHEY and SVGAGI. CDR3 length: 14 amino acids. V was cut by 7 bases and J by 1 base, with 11 bases left in between. The CDR3 bases are TGTGCCAGCACGGGGGTTTGGAGCAATCAGCCCCAGCATTTT. This sequence encodes CASTGVWSNQPQHF.

The chain recombines TRBV6-5 with TRBJ2-7; 9 bases map to TRBD1. Per germline, CDR1 MNHEY and CDR2 SVGAGI. V dropped 3 bases and J dropped 6; count of bases not matched to a gene: 6. The CDR3 loop spans 14 amino acids. The CDR3, as DNA: TGTGCCAGCAGTTATCCGGGACAGGGTTCCGAGCAGTACTTC. Protein: CASSYPGQGSEQYF.

This sequence joins TRBV28 and TRBJ1-2, with D maybe TRBD1 (5 bases). The V gene lost 7 bases and the J gene lost 7 bases, with 16 bases spanning the gap. The CDR3 extends over 13 amino acids. The V gene's germline CDR1 is MDHEN and CDR2 SYDVKM. The CDR3 coding sequence is TGTGCCAGCACCCCATGGGGGAGGGGTGGCTACACCTTC. Translated: CASTPWGRGGYTF.

The chain has TRBV7-9 and TRBJ2-1; D is possibly TRBD2 (6 bases). The CDR3 loop spans 17 amino acids. V gave up 1 base and J gave up 4 bases, with 17 bases separating them. Germline CDR1 is SEHNR and CDR2 is FQNEAQ (reference sequence). The CDR3, as DNA: TGTGCCAGCAGCTTAGGATGGACGGGACTTACGTACAATGAGCAGTTCTTC. It translates to CASSLGWTGLTYNEQFF. The variable domain in full, with the rest retrieved from reference TRBV7-9 and TRBJ2-1, is DTGVSQNPRHKITKRGQNVTFRCDPISEHNRLYWYRQTLGQGPEFLTYFQNEAQLEKSRLLSDRFSAERPKGSFSTLEIQRTEQGDSAMYLCASSLGWTGLTYNEQFFGPGTRLTVL.

The rearrangement uses TRBV29-1 and TRBJ1-1; 7 bases are shared with TRBD1. This CDR3 is 15 amino acids long. The V gene end was trimmed by 4 bases and the J gene end by 6 bases; junction bases not matched to a gene: 14. Per germline, CDR1 SQVTM and CDR2 ANQGSEA. The CDR3, as DNA: TGCAGCGTTGGCCCACCCACAGGGGTAGTCTCTGAAGCTTTCTTT. This translates into CSVGPPTGVVSEAFF.

This clone was observed a few times. The chain links TRBV28 to TRBJ1-6; D is uncertain. V lost 2 bases and J lost 7, with 9 bases in between. CDR3 length: 14 residues. Germline loops: CDR1 MDHEN, CDR2 SYDVKM. The CDR3 protein is CASSLQQTNSPLHF. CDR3 nucleotide sequence: TGTGCCAGCAGTTTACAGCAAACCAATTCACCCCTCCACTTT.

The chain is built from TRBV5-8 and TRBJ2-1, with 10 bases matching TRBD2. The CDR3 has 13 amino acids. CDR1 SGHTS and CDR2 YDEGEE come from the germline V gene. The J segment lost 8 bases and the V segment lost 5 bases, leaving 4 bases of the junction unmatched. The CDR3 DNA reads TGTGCCAGCAGAGCGGGAGGGGGAGATGAGCAGTTCTTC. It encodes CASRAGGGDEQFF.

Only one count was recorded for this clone. This rearrangement joins TRBV18 to TRBJ1-3, with D unclear. The CDR3 extends over 15 amino acids. Trimming took off 0 bases at V and 2 bases at J, with 8 bases between the two ends. CDR1 and CDR2 from the germline V gene are KGHSH and LQKENI. This CDR3 reads CASSPPGSTGNTIYF. In DNA form, the CDR3 reads TGTGCCAGCTCACCACCAGGGTCCACTGGAAACACCATATATTTT.

The genes are TRBV19 and TRBJ1-1; D gene unclear. Trimming shortened V by 3 bases and J by 5 bases, and 16 bases separated the two germline ends. CDR3 length: 15 residues. Germline V lookup: CDR1 LNHDA, CDR2 SQIVND (reference sequence). The CDR3 nucleotides are TGTGCCAGTAGTATTCATTTTGCAGAGCGGACTGAAGCTTTCTTT. Residues: CASSIHFAERTEAFF.

This chain joins TRBV29-1 and TRBJ2-3; unclear D gene. The CDR3 loop spans 11 amino acids. The V end lost 2 bases, the J end lost 7 bases, and 7 bases lay between the germline ends. From germline, CDR1 is SQVTM and CDR2 ANQGSEA. CDR3 DNA: TGCAGCGTTGAATTGGCGAATACGCAGTATTTT. Protein: CSVELANTQYF.

V and J are TRBV18 and TRBJ2-5; no clear D gene. The V end was cut by 1 base, the J end by 4 bases, with 13 bases between. The CDR3 contains 15 residues. Germline assignment: CDR1 KGHSH and CDR2 LQKENI. The CDR3 region has the DNA TGTGCCAGCTCACCACTCGCCCAGAGGCCAGAGACCCAGTACTTC. Its translation is CASSPLAQRPETQYF.

The chain links TRBV27 to TRBJ1-1; weak D call: TRBD1 (5 bases). V shed 2 bases and J shed 3 bases, with 10 bases lying between them. From germline, CDR1 is MNHEY and CDR2 SMNVEV (reference sequence). CDR3 length equals 14 residues. For the CDR3, the DNA is TGTGCCAGCAGTTTAAGGCTGGGGGACACTGAAGCTTTCTTT. Translated, it gives CASSLRLGDTEAFF.

The chain employs TRBV27 and TRBJ2-7; the match to TRBD2 covers 11 bases. Losses at the gene ends were 4 bases for V and 9 bases for J; bases not matched to a gene: 20. The length of the CDR3 is 18 residues. The germline V gene encodes CDR1 MNHEY and CDR2 SMNVEV (reference sequence). The CDR3 sequence is CASSYETGTSGPTARQYF. In DNA form, the CDR3 reads TGTGCCAGCAGTTACGAGACCGGGACTAGCGGTCCTACTGCAAGGCAGTACTTC.

The chain is built from TRBV4-2 and TRBJ2-5; 8 bases map to TRBD2. V lost 4 bases, J lost 5 bases, and 9 bases stayed unmatched. The CDR3 has 15 amino acids. Germline V CDR1 and CDR2: LGHNA, YNFKEQ. This chain's CDR3 is CASSPSAGAQETQYF. The CDR3 DNA reads as TGTGCCAGCAGCCCCTCAGCGGGAGCGCAGGAGACCCAGTACTTC.

This clone was seen once. The gene calls are TRBV18 and TRBJ1-2; D ambiguous. Germline V gene sequence: CDR1 KGHSH, CDR2 LQKENI. The CDR3 covers 13 residues. With 2 bases removed from V and 2 bases from J, the gap between germline ends came to 6 bases. The CDR3 DNA reads TGTGCCAGCTCACCATCGGGCAACTATGGCTACACCTTC. Translated: CASSPSGNYGYTF.

V usage is TRBV7-8 and J usage is TRBJ2-5; 8 bases are a match to TRBD1. The CDR3 has 17 amino acids. V shed 1 base, J shed 7 bases, and the junction held 14 bases outside the gene matches. CDR1 and CDR2 from the germline V gene are SGHVS and FQNEAQ. The CDR3 is CASSLGPGQGAAGTQYF. The CDR3 coding sequence is TGTGCCAGCAGCTTAGGCCCTGGTCAGGGGGCGGCGGGGACCCAGTACTTC.

The CDR3 coding sequence is TGCGCCAGCAGCTTGGAGGGACAGGGGTTTTACGGGACTGAAGCTTTCTTT. Translation gives CASSLEGQGFYGTEAFF. The chain has TRBV5-1 and TRBJ1-1, with TRBD1 matching over 10 bases. Losses at the gene ends were 0 bases for V and 5 bases for J; bases not matched to a gene: 10. This CDR3 region has 17 residues. Germline assignment: CDR1 SGHRS and CDR2 YFSETQ.

The chain uses TRBV25-1 and TRBJ2-5, with 7 bases that match TRBD1. Germline loops: CDR1 MGHDK, CDR2 SYGVNS. V shed 1 base, J shed 3 bases, and the junction held 5 bases outside the gene matches. This CDR3 spans 15 amino acids. The CDR3, as DNA: TGTGCCAGCAGTGAATTAGGGCAGGGGGAAGAGACCCAGTACTTC. Amino acids: CASSELGQGEETQYF.